Listed below are T cell receptor beta chains from one sample, sequenced in a study of cytomegalovirus exposure and HLA in healthy donors. The repertoire was sequenced with immunoSEQ multiplex PCR; TCRdb's copy has only in-frame clones and lacks some. The sample has about 200,000 clones, approximately 78% seen once. Sequenced: PBMCs. The receptors derive from a woman between 50 and 59 years old in good health and CMV-seropositive. CDR3s include the opening cysteine and the closing phenylalanine or tryptophan. A D gene is named only where the DNA matches it firmly. The size field is filled for only some rows; it gives once, few, many or a size class.

D,J,size,V,CDR3,DNA
TRBD2,TRBJ2-3,.,TRBV7-9,CASSRGGAPDTQYF,TGTGCCAGCAGTCGCGGGGGGGCCCCAGATACGCAGTATTTT
TRBD2,TRBJ2-4,few,TRBV28,CASSLWASGSKGVAKNIQYF,TGTGCCAGCAGTTTATGGGCTAGCGGGAGTAAGGGGGTGGCCAAAAACATTCAGTACTTC
TRBD2,TRBJ2-1,few,TRBV10-3,CAMRTSGGNNEQFF,TGTGCCATGCGGACTAGCGGGGGTAACAATGAGCAGTTCTTC
TRBD2,TRBJ2-1,.,TRBV5-1,CASSLEAGTTSYNEQFF,TGCGCCAGCAGCTTGGAAGCGGGGACGACCTCCTACAATGAGCAGTTCTTC
TRBD1,TRBJ2-7,.,TRBV5-8,CASSQDRDEQYF,TGTGCCAGCAGCCAGGACAGGGATGAGCAGTACTTC
TRBD1,TRBJ2-1,.,TRBV5-4,CASRQGGGIYNEQFF,TGTGCCAGCAGACAGGGGGGCGGGATATACAATGAGCAGTTCTTC
TRBD2,TRBJ2-6,.,TRBV5-1,CASSMGLAGSGANGLTF,TGCGCCAGCAGCATGGGACTAGCGGGAAGTGGGGCCAACGGCCTGACTTTC
TRBD1,TRBJ1-1,few,TRBV18,CASSPRGTGDTEAFF,TGTGCCAGCTCACCACGCGGGACAGGGGACACTGAAGCTTTCTTT
.,TRBJ2-1,.,TRBV5-1,CASSFTSSTYNEQFF,TGCGCCAGCAGCTTTACTAGCAGTACCTACAATGAGCAGTTCTTC
.,TRBJ1-1,once,TRBV4-2,CASSQQGVDMNTEAFF,TGTGCCAGCAGCCAACAAGGGGTGGACATGAACACTGAAGCTTTCTTT
TRBD2,TRBJ2-1,.,TRBV7-6,CASSAGLAGNNEQFF,TGTGCCAGCAGCGCGGGACTAGCGGGTAATAATGAGCAGTTCTTC
.,TRBJ2-6,.,TRBV7-6,CASKLSGANVLTF,TGTGCCAGCAAACTCTCTGGGGCCAACGTCCTGACTTTC
.,TRBJ1-1,.,TRBV5-6,CASSSTGGTEAFF,TGTGCCAGCAGCTCTACAGGTGGCACTGAAGCTTTCTTT
.,TRBJ2-3,.,TRBV6-6,CASSLQAFADTQYF,TGTGCCAGCAGTCTACAGGCTTTTGCAGATACGCAGTATTTT
.,TRBJ1-3,.,TRBV7-9,CASSPQGPGNTIYF,TGTGCCAGCAGCCCGCAGGGGCCTGGAAACACCATATATTTT
.,TRBJ1-3,few,TRBV7-2,CASSLSEGNTIYF,TGTGCCAGCAGCTTATCGGAGGGAAACACCATATATTTT
.,TRBJ2-5,.,TRBV28,CASSLSGETQYF,TGTGCCAGCAGTTTATCCGGAGAGACCCAGTACTTC
.,TRBJ1-2,.,TRBV5-6,CASSLDRVHGYTF,TGTGCCAGCAGCTTGGACAGGGTGCATGGCTACACCTTC
.,TRBJ1-1,.,TRBV28,CASSSDRGAGSTEAFF,TGTGCCAGCAGTTCCGATCGGGGGGCTGGTAGCACTGAAGCTTTCTTT
TRBD1,TRBJ2-3,once,TRBV5-1,CASGQTGGFTDTQYF,TGCGCCAGCGGCCAGACAGGGGGGTTCACAGATACGCAGTATTTT
TRBD1,TRBJ2-5,.,TRBV11-2,CASTPRSRQGQRETQYF,TGTGCCAGCACCCCCCGTTCGCGACAGGGTCAGCGAGAGACCCAGTACTTC
TRBD1,TRBJ2-1,.,TRBV7-2,CASSPRQTGGADEQFF,TGTGCCAGCAGCCCCCGTCAGACAGGGGGGGCCGATGAGCAGTTCTTC
.,TRBJ1-6,.,TRBV11-2,CASRAPGRGSPLHF,TGTGCCAGCAGAGCGCCAGGGCGTGGTTCACCCCTCCACTTT
TRBD2,TRBJ2-6,.,TRBV2,CASRPASGGLSGANVLTF,TGTGCCAGCAGACCAGCTAGCGGGGGTCTCTCTGGGGCCAACGTCCTGACTTTC
TRBD1,TRBJ1-2,.,TRBV7-2,CASSSGQGAGGYTF,TGTGCCAGCAGCTCAGGACAGGGGGCTGGGGGCTACACCTTC
.,TRBJ2-6,.,TRBV7-3,CASSPSVGANGLTF,TGTGCCAGCAGCCCATCAGTTGGGGCCAACGGCCTGACTTTC